The 9 T cell receptor beta chains below come from one sample, sequenced in a study of tumor-infiltrating lymphocytes in primary liver carcinoma. A constant-region primer served to make TCR beta cDNA from approximately 490 ng total RNA. Amplification in three nested multiplex PCR rounds with slightly modified ARM-PCR gave rise to TCR beta libraries. PCR rounds one and two used TRBV1-TRBV30 forward primers with a C-beta reverse primer for 10 cycles each. TCRdb reprocessed the multiplex PCR reads via MiXCR and lists one record per CDR3 protein. The top ten hold roughly 28% of the sample, which has about 75,000 distinct CDR3 sequences, approximately 69% seen once. Both RNA and DNA were isolated together from about 21-30 mg of bulk tissue that had not been sorted. Sequencing used tumor-adjacent normal liver tissue. The receptor source for this set is a man aged 40-49 years with primary liver carcinoma and hepatitis B virus infection.

In regard to this clonotype: An end of the junction does not agree with germline; a read error may underlie this. This chain connects TRBV11-3 to TRBJ2-1; possible D gene TRBD2, 5 bases. Germline CDR1 SGHNT, CDR2 YENEEA. The CDR3 consists of 13 residues. The CDR3 DNA follows: TGTGCCAGCAGCTCGGGATCTTACAATGAGTGGTTATTC. This translates into CASSSGSYNEWLF.

On this clonotype: A junction boundary mismatches the germline segment, possibly from a read error. The chain uses TRBV11-1 and TRBJ2-5; D may be TRBD2 (5 bases). The CDR3 is 13 residues long. Per germline, CDR1 SGHAT and CDR2 FQDESV (reference sequence). The CDR3 loop is CTSSSTRGETQYF. CDR3 in DNA: TGTACCAGCAGCAGTACTAGAGGCGAGACCCAGTACTTC.

The CDR3 loop reads CASSSGQRTRPRQYF. CDR3 in DNA: TGTGCCAGCAGTTCCGGACAGAGAACCCGACCACGGCAGTACTTC. The rearrangement uses TRBV28 and TRBJ2-7; tentatively, D is TRBD1 (6 bases). Trimming removed 4 bases from V and 9 bases from J, with 22 bases in between. CDR1 MDHEN and CDR2 SYDVKM come from the germline V gene. The CDR3 is 15 amino acids.

The table lists this clonotype with a count of one. No conserved phenylalanine or tryptophan is present at the end of the CDR3, so a read error is the likely explanation. J is TRBJ1-2 and V is TRBV10-3; D gene ambiguous. Trimming removed 11 bases from V and 9 bases from J, with 13 bases in between. The germline CDR1 and CDR2 sequences are ENHRY and SYGVKD. This CDR3 contains 10 residues. CDR3 DNA: TGTGCCGTCGGAAAGGCAAGCTACACCTCC. This codes for CAVGKASYTS.

The table lists this clonotype with many counts. The V and J genes are TRBV4-1 and TRBJ2-5, with D uncertain. CDR1 and CDR2 (germline): MGHRA, YSYEKL. The ends were cut back, 0 bases at V and 7 bases at J, with 6 bases in the middle. This CDR3 is 12 amino acids long. CDR3 in DNA: TGCGCCAGCAGCCAAGATTCCCCGACCCAGTACTTC. Translation gives CASSQDSPTQYF.

The gene calls are TRBV2 and TRBJ2-3; D call uncertain. CDR1 and CDR2 from the germline V gene are SNHLY and FYNNEI. There are 13 residues in the CDR3. V was trimmed by 2 bases and J by 1 base, leaving 4 bases between them. The CDR3 DNA is TGTGCCAGCAGTGAAACTCGCACAGATACGCAGTATTTT. Amino acid sequence: CASSETRTDTQYF.

This clonotype has only a few counts. The junction departs from the called germline gene at one end, perhaps through a read error. The chain recombines TRBV6-5 with TRBJ1-1; D is possibly TRBD1 (6 bases). This CDR3 has 15 residues. CDR1 MNHEY and CDR2 SVGAGI come from the germline V gene. CDR3 bases: TGTGCCAGCGGTTACTTCGGACAGCTGAACACTGAAGCTTTCTTT. Encoded protein: CASGYFGQLNTEAFF.

This clonotype was observed a few times. V gene TRBV6-2 or TRBV6-3 combines with J gene TRBJ1-1; D gene ambiguous. The germline V gene encodes CDR1 MNHEY and CDR2 SVGEGT. CDR3 length: 13 amino acids. Trimming took off 1 base at V and 1 base at J, with 4 bases between the two ends. For the CDR3, the DNA is TGTGCCAGCAGTTACTGCGGGAACACTGAAGCTTTCTTT. It specifies CASSYCGNTEAFF.

This clonotype was recorded a few times. V usage is TRBV24-1 and J usage is TRBJ2-5, with a tentative D call TRBD1 (6 bases). The V end was cut by 1 base, the J end by 4 bases, with 12 bases between. The germline gives CDR1 KGHDR, CDR2 SFDVKD. CDR3 size: 15 residues. CDR3 DNA: TGTGCCACCAGTGATTTACGATCAGGGGCAGAGACCCAGTACTTC. Protein: CATSDLRSGAETQYF.